The 19 T cell receptor beta chains presented below share a single source sample, sequenced in a study of PD-1 blockade in classical Hodgkin lymphoma. The method was immunoSEQ multiplex PCR; TCRdb's version includes in-frame clones alone and lacks a portion of them. The repertoire holds under 5,500 clones, roughly 66% seen once, with about two thirds in the top ten. Every patient experienced relapse after autologous stem cell transplantation, and brentuximab vedotin exposure varied. The sample was peripheral blood mononuclear cells (PBMCs), taken before the second cycle of nivolumab. The source is a human donor with classical Hodgkin lymphoma.

This sequence joins TRBV11-2 and TRBJ2-1; 12 positions agree with TRBD2. V lost 5 bases and J lost 3; bases outside the gene matches: 2. The CDR3 covers 15 residues. Germline V gene lookup returns CDR1 SGHAT and CDR2 FQNNGV. The DNA for the CDR3 is TGTGCCAGCAGCCAACTAGCGGGAGGCTACAATGAGCAGTTCTTC. This sequence encodes CASSQLAGGYNEQFF.

This clone is a singleton in its sample. This chain connects TRBV4-1 to TRBJ2-3; D possibly corresponds to TRBD1 (7 bases). The CDR3 has 21 amino acids. Trimming stripped 4 bases from V and 0 bases from J, with 29 bases between. CDR1 and CDR2 from the germline V gene are MGHRA and YSYEKL. CDR3 in amino acids: CASSPLGAGQNSWTSTDTQYF. CDR3 nucleotides: TGCGCCAGCAGCCCCCTCGGGGCGGGACAGAACAGTTGGACTAGCACAGATACGCAGTATTTT.

The gene calls are TRBV19 and TRBJ1-4; D gene ambiguous. There are 11 residues in the CDR3. Trimming removed 1 base at V and 8 bases at J, with 2 bases between. Germline loops: CDR1 LNHDA, CDR2 SQIVND (reference sequence). CDR3 DNA sequence: TGTGCCAGTAGTATAGCCGAAAAACTGTTTTTT. It is translated as CASSIAEKLFF.

This rearrangement joins TRBV28 to TRBJ2-3; the D is unclear. The CDR3 has 13 residues. Trimming cost V 3 bases and J 2 bases, with 6 bases left between them. In germline, CDR1 is MDHEN, CDR2 SYDVKM. This chain's CDR3 is CASSFGITDTQYF. The CDR3 DNA follows: TGTGCCAGCAGTTTCGGCATCACAGATACGCAGTATTTT. The whole variable domain, filled in from reference TRBV28 and TRBJ2-3, reads DVKVTQSSRYLVKRTGEKVFLECVQDMDHENMFWYRQDPGLGLRLIYFSYDVKMKEKGDIPEGYSVSREKKERFSLILESASTNQTSMYLCASSFGITDTQYFGPGTRLTVL.

This rearrangement joins TRBV2 to TRBJ1-1; D uncertain. In germline, CDR1 is SNHLY, CDR2 FYNNEI. V gave up 7 bases and J gave up 11 bases, with 20 bases separating them. This CDR3 comprises 13 residues. The CDR3 sequence: CASTSGPGERAFF. The CDR3 DNA follows: TGTGCCAGCACCTCCGGCCCGGGAGAGAGGGCTTTCTTT.

This clone was seen a handful of times. CDR3 in amino acids: CAWEGLAGPGELFF. For the CDR3, the DNA is TGTGCCTGGGAGGGACTAGCGGGACCCGGGGAGCTGTTTTTT. V is TRBV30 and J is TRBJ2-2, with 13 bases matching TRBD2. The V and J ends lost 5 bases and 6 bases, in that order; junction bases with no gene match: 3. Germline loops: CDR1 GTSNPN, CDR2 SVGIG (reference sequence). The CDR3 runs to 14 residues.

This chain joins TRBV6-6 and TRBJ2-7; TRBD2 matches at 7 bases. CDR3 size: 14 residues. Germline loops: CDR1 MNHNY, CDR2 SVGAGI (reference sequence). The V segment lost 6 bases and the J segment 0 bases; nucleotides outside the gene matches: 5. DNA for the CDR3: TGTGCCAGCAGGCTACAGCGGGACTCCTACGAGCAGTACTTC. Its translation: CASRLQRDSYEQYF.

The V call is TRBV29-1, the J call TRBJ1-2, with TRBD1 matching over 8 bases. Germline lookup yields CDR1 SQVTM and CDR2 ANQGSEA. The CDR3 loop spans 14 amino acids. Germline trimming cut 4 bases from V and 7 bases from J; bases unmatched to any gene: 11. CDR3 sequence reads: CSVGTIDRGGGYTF. The CDR3 region has the DNA TGCAGCGTTGGAACTATAGACAGGGGAGGTGGCTACACCTTC.

The rearrangement joins TRBV7-9 to TRBJ2-7; 7 nucleotides line up with TRBD1. J was trimmed by 2 bases and V by 5 bases; bases with no gene match: 6. The CDR3 has 14 residues. CDR1 and CDR2 (germline): SEHNR, FQNEAQ (reference sequence). The chain's CDR3 is CASSPRGQPYEQYF. In DNA form, the CDR3 reads TGTGCCAGCAGCCCCCGGGGACAGCCCTACGAGCAGTACTTC.

This chain uses TRBV27 with TRBJ2-3, with D maybe TRBD2 (5 bases). The germline V gene has CDR1 MNHEY and CDR2 SMNVEV (reference sequence). The CDR3 totals 16 residues. V lost 0 bases, J lost 6 bases, and 16 bases lay in between. CDR3 in amino acids: CASSLSGGFYGDTQYF. In DNA form, the CDR3 reads TGTGCCAGCAGTTTATCGGGCGGGTTCTACGGGGATACGCAGTATTTT.

This chain joins TRBV19 and TRBJ2-2, with D unclear. Germline-derived CDR1 and CDR2 are LNHDA and SQIVND (reference sequence). The V and J ends lost 8 bases and 5 bases respectively, with 9 bases between them. This CDR3 region has 12 residues. The CDR3 DNA reads as TGTGCCAGTGGCTCACAAACCGGGGAGCTGTTTTTT. Encoded protein: CASGSQTGELFF.

This clone has just a few counts. The rearrangement links TRBV5-1 to TRBJ1-1, with TRBD1 as a possible D gene (6 bases). The germline V gene encodes CDR1 SGHRS and CDR2 YFSETQ. CDR3 size: 15 residues. The V end was cut by 2 bases, the J end by 4 bases, with 15 bases between. DNA of the CDR3: TGCGCCAGCAGCTTTCAGGGGTCCATGACCACTGAAGCTTTCTTT. Amino acid sequence: CASSFQGSMTTEAFF.

The V call is TRBV7-9, the J call TRBJ2-3, with 10 nucleotides matching TRBD2. CDR1 and CDR2 (germline): SEHNR, FQNEAQ (reference sequence). The CDR3 has 16 amino acids. Losses at the gene ends were 1 base for V and 0 bases for J; bases not matched to a gene: 1. The CDR3 region has the DNA TGTGCCAGCAGCTTAGGGACTAGCGGAAGCACAGATACGCAGTATTTT. As protein: CASSLGTSGSTDTQYF.

The CDR3 protein is CASSLDVSVASQHF. The CDR3 DNA follows: TGTGCCAGCAGCTTAGATGTGAGCGTCGCTTCTCAGCATTTT. The chain employs TRBV7-9 and TRBJ1-5; D not resolved. V was pared by 1 base and J by 13 bases, with 17 bases between. This CDR3 is built from 14 residues. The germline gives CDR1 SEHNR, CDR2 FQNEAQ (reference sequence).

This clone was recorded a few times. The rearrangement joins TRBV7-2 to TRBJ2-7; tentatively, D is TRBD2 (5 bases). The CDR3 runs to 15 residues. Trimming removed 1 base from V and 5 bases from J, with 15 bases in between. From germline, CDR1 is SGHTA and CDR2 FQGNSA. This chain's CDR3 is CASSLEMVTEDEQYF. The CDR3 DNA reads as TGTGCCAGCAGCTTAGAAATGGTAACGGAGGACGAGCAGTACTTC.

This clone appeared a few times. The chain employs TRBV19 and TRBJ2-2; TRBD1 might be the D (6 bases). CDR3 length: 14 residues. Germline V gene data show CDR1 as LNHDA and CDR2 as SQIVND (reference sequence). Trimming pared 6 bases from V and 5 bases from J, leaving 13 bases between. The CDR3, as DNA: TGTGCCAGTAGCGGACAGTCGGAGACCGGGGAGCTGTTTTTT. Translated, it gives CASSGQSETGELFF.

The rearrangement links TRBV7-9 to TRBJ2-2; maybe TRBD2 (6 bases). Germline assignment: CDR1 SEHNR and CDR2 FQNEAQ (reference sequence). The CDR3 has 15 amino acids. The V end was cut by 4 bases, the J end by 2 bases, with 11 bases between. The CDR3 nucleotides read TGTGCCAGCAGCTCCGGGGGTCCTAACACCGGGGAGCTGTTTTTT. Translation: CASSSGGPNTGELFF.

The J gene is TRBJ2-2, the V gene TRBV28, with D possibly TRBD2 on 5 matching bases. Germline V gene lookup returns CDR1 MDHEN and CDR2 SYDVKM. Trimming stripped 4 bases from V and 0 bases from J, with 12 bases between. CDR3 size: 16 residues. CDR3 sequence reads: CASSSSTGSNTGELFF. The CDR3 nucleotides are TGTGCCAGCAGTTCGTCGACGGGGTCGAACACCGGGGAGCTGTTTTTT.

The genes are TRBV6-1 and TRBJ1-5; D may be TRBD1 (6 bases). Per the germline V gene, CDR1 is MNHNS and CDR2 is SASEGT. V lost 6 bases, J lost 5 bases, and 14 bases lay in between. The CDR3 sequence is 14 residues long. In nucleotides, the CDR3 is TGTGCCAGCAGAATACAGGGTGTGGATCAGCCCCAGCATTTT. Translating it yields CASRIQGVDQPQHF.